This TCR beta chain stems from a study of blood T cell repertoires in COVID-19. Looking at the study overall: Material from acute and convalescent COVID-19 was sourced from the United States, Italy and Spain. PBMCs, B-cell-depleted T cells, or T cells provided the cDNA or gDNA that made up the material.

Unmatched junction bases numbered 10, after V lost 4 bases and J lost 0 bases. Germline CDR1 reads SGHTA; CDR2 reads FQGTGA. This CDR3 region has 19 residues. Authors' methods: From reference gene primer amplification, estimates of nucleated cell counts were derived. TCRdb keeps only in-frame clones here, not all; method: immunoSEQ multiplex PCR. V and J calls and clone size are as listed in that table; D and trimming were resolved from the DNA. The table shows 78,000 or so clones, with roughly 90% occurring only once. This clone was observed a single time. Sequencing was done on a sample of peripheral blood. The chain combines TRBV7-3 with TRBJ2-6; 9 bases line up with TRBD2. This TCR came from a woman in her forties or fifties with acute or convalescent COVID-19. The CDR3 loop reads CASSSIAGVPYSGANVLTF. The DNA of the CDR3 is TGTGCCAGCAGCTCCATAGCGGGGGTACCATACTCTGGGGCCAACGTCCTGACTTTC.